The rows below give T cell receptor beta chains drawn from one sample of a study of blood T cell repertoires in COVID-19. Only in-frame clones appear in the TCRdb table, and some are missing; sequencing was by immunoSEQ multiplex PCR. Of about half a million clones listed, roughly 87% were seen once; the top ten hold approximately 0.9%. What was sequenced was peripheral blood. Source of these receptors: a young man with COVID-19, enrolled during active disease. The CDR3 runs from the conserved cysteine through the conserved F or W. Fields, in order: clone size, J gene, D gene, V gene, CDR3 DNA, CDR3 protein. A D gene is named only where the DNA matches it firmly. The size field is filled for only some rows; it gives once, few, many or a size class.

>.|TRBJ2-7|.|TRBV2
TGTGCCAGCAGTGGTCAGGGCATCTCCTACGAGCAGTACTTC
CASSGQGISYEQYF
>.|TRBJ2-3|TRBD2|TRBV19
TGTGCCAGTAGTAGACTAGCGGGGGGAGCAGATACGCAGTATTTT
CASSRLAGGADTQYF
>.|TRBJ2-4|TRBD2|TRBV19
TGTGCCACCGGACCGGGACTAGCAGCCAAAAACATTCAGTACTTC
CATGPGLAAKNIQYF
>.|TRBJ1-1|TRBD1|TRBV19
TGTGCCAGTAGTACCCAGGGGGCTACGGCTGAAGCTTTCTTT
CASSTQGATAEAFF
>once|TRBJ2-1|.|TRBV11-3
TGTGCCAGCAGCTTAGATAGTCGGGGAGTGAAGTTCTTC
CASSLDSRGVKFF
>.|TRBJ2-2|TRBD2|TRBV3-1/TRBV3-2
TGTGCCAGCAGCCAAGGTTACCCTAGCGGAACTAACACCGGGGAGCTGTTTTTT
CASSQGYPSGTNTGELFF
>.|TRBJ2-1|.|TRBV15
TGTGCCACCAGCAGAGATCTAGGCAGAACCAATGAGCAGTTCTTC
CATSRDLGRTNEQFF
>.|TRBJ2-7|.|TRBV19
TGTGCCAGTAGCTGGGCTGGGGGGACCTACGAGCAGTACTTC
CASSWAGGTYEQYF
>once|TRBJ1-5|.|TRBV2
TGTGCCAGCATGGGCCAGGGATGGCAGCCCCAGCATTTT
CASMGQGWQPQHF
>.|TRBJ2-3|TRBD2|TRBV28
TGTGCCAGCAGAAGATATCGACTAGCGGGTACCACAGATACGCAGTATTTT
CASRRYRLAGTTDTQYF
>.|TRBJ2-4|.|TRBV24-1
TGTGCCACCAGTGACGCCCAGCGGAAACAAAACATTCAGTACTTC
CATSDAQRKQNIQYF
>.|TRBJ2-1|.|TRBV2
TGTGCCAGCTCCCCTTACAATGAGCAGTTCTTC
CASSPYNEQFF
>.|TRBJ2-5|TRBD1|TRBV5-1
TGCGCCAGCAGCTGGGGGACAGGGCTTCAAGAGACCCAGTACTTC
CASSWGTGLQETQYF
>.|TRBJ1-5|TRBD1|TRBV19
TGTGCCAGTAGTGGGCTGGACAGGGCTTCTCGCAATCAGCCCCAGCATTTT
CASSGLDRASRNQPQHF
>once|TRBJ1-1|.|TRBV19
TGTGCCAGTACTCCCCCCCTTGGAGGTAATTCGAACACTGAAGCTTTCTTT
CASTPPLGGNSNTEAFF
>.|TRBJ2-5|.|TRBV2
TGTGCCAGCAGGCGGGGTAAACAAGAGACCCAGTACTTC
CASRRGKQETQYF
>.|TRBJ1-4|.|TRBV3-1/TRBV3-2
TGTGCCAGCAGCCAAGAGGGCCATGGGGAAAAACTGTTTTTT
CASSQEGHGEKLFF
>.|TRBJ2-1|.|TRBV11-2
TGTGCCAGCAGGGCGGGTAATGAGCAGTTCTTC
CASRAGNEQFF
>.|TRBJ1-1|TRBD1|TRBV6-5
TGTGCCAGCAGCTCAATACAGGGGGCAGGCACTGAAGCTTTCTTT
CASSSIQGAGTEAFF
>.|TRBJ2-3|TRBD2|TRBV5-1
TGCGCCAGCAGCGTCCGGACTAGCGGGGGGCCAGATACGCAGTATTTT
CASSVRTSGGPDTQYF
>.|TRBJ2-2|TRBD1|TRBV2
TGTGCCAGCAGGAGGACAGGTTTGAACACCGGGGAGCTGTTTTTT
CASRRTGLNTGELFF
>.|TRBJ2-1|TRBD2|TRBV6-2/TRBV6-3
TGTGCCAGCAGTGTTCGGACTAGGGCCGATGAGCAGTTCTTC
CASSVRTRADEQFF
>few|TRBJ2-1|.|TRBV4-1
TGCGCCAGCAGCCAAGAGAGCAGCGGTGGCCATGAGCAGTTCTTC
CASSQESSGGHEQFF
>.|TRBJ2-3|.|TRBV11-3
TGTGCCAGCAGCCCCCCGGGGGGCCCAGGTCATACGCAGTATTTT
CASSPPGGPGHTQYF